These 5 T cell receptor beta chains were sequenced from one sample in a study of shared clonotypes between healthy human individuals. CD8 cells regarded as naive lacked CD45RO, were positively chosen for CCR7, and omitted terminally differentiated effector memory CD45RA+ cells. TCRdb's table, derived via immunoSEQ multiplex PCR, lists solely in-frame clones and lacks some. Here the sample spans 1.5 million to 2.5 million clones, about 94% being singletons. Sequenced sample: naive CD8+ T cells sorted from blood. The receptors stem from a man aged 18 to 30 in good health.

J is TRBJ2-5 and V is TRBV5-1; D might be TRBD2 (6 bases). Germline V gives CDR1 SGHRS, CDR2 YFSETQ. V dropped 3 bases and J dropped 4 bases, with 13 bases sitting between them. The CDR3 has 14 residues. This CDR3 reads CASSSGTSGETQYF. In DNA, the CDR3 is TGCGCCAGCAGCTCAGGGACTTCCGGAGAGACCCAGTACTTC.

V is TRBV6-1 and J is TRBJ2-1; 11 positions match TRBD2. V dropped 3 bases and J dropped 4; count of bases not matched to a gene: 2. The V gene's germline CDR1 is MNHNS and CDR2 SASEGT. The length of the CDR3 is 15 residues. The CDR3 here is CASSDGTSGYNEQFF. CDR3 bases: TGTGCCAGCAGTGACGGGACTAGCGGTTACAATGAGCAGTTCTTC.

This chain connects TRBV28 to TRBJ2-7; D possibly matches TRBD1 or TRBD2 (6 bases each). Germline V gene sequence: CDR1 MDHEN, CDR2 SYDVKM. The V and J ends lost 2 bases and 3 bases respectively, with 17 bases between them. The CDR3 has 16 residues. CDR3 coding DNA: TGTGCCAGCAGTTTACCCCCTAGGGGGGTTATCTACGAGCAGTACTTC. Its protein product is CASSLPPRGVIYEQYF. The full variable domain, rest sourced from reference TRBV28 and TRBJ2-7, is DVKVTQSSRYLVKRTGEKVFLECVQDMDHENMFWYRQDPGLGLRLIYFSYDVKMKEKGDIPEGYSVSREKKERFSLILESASTNQTSMYLCASSLPPRGVIYEQYFGPGTRLTVT.

This chain links TRBV5-1 with TRBJ2-1; D possibly corresponds to TRBD2 (5 bases). The CDR3 totals 12 residues. Deletions cut 0 bases from V and 12 bases from J, with 10 bases between. Germline CDR1 reads SGHRS; CDR2 reads YFSETQ. In DNA, the CDR3 is TGCGCCAGCAGCTTGGATGTTGAGGGGCAGTTCTTC. Translated, it gives CASSLDVEGQFF. Filled out from reference TRBV5-1 and TRBJ2-1, the complete variable domain reads KAGVTQTPRYLIKTRGQQVTLSCSPISGHRSVSWYQQTPGQGLQFLFEYFSETQRNKGNFPGRFSGRQFSNSRSEMNVSTLELGDSALYLCASSLDVEGQFFGPGTRLTVL.

The chain combines TRBV5-4 with TRBJ1-1; the D is unclear. The CDR3 extends over 14 amino acids. CDR1 SGHNT and CDR2 YYREEE come from the germline V gene (reference sequence). Trimming pared 2 bases from V and 1 base from J, leaving 9 bases between. The CDR3 protein is CASSFSSWNTEAFF. The CDR3 bases are TGTGCCAGCAGCTTCAGCAGCTGGAACACTGAAGCTTTCTTT. Full variable domain (missing parts from reference TRBV5-4 and TRBJ1-1): ETGVTQSPTHLIKTRGQQVTLRCSSQSGHNTVSWYQQALGQGPQFIFQYYREEENGRGNFPPRFSGLQFPNYSSELNVNALELDDSALYLCASSFSSWNTEAFFGQGTRLTVV.